These 14 T cell receptor beta chains were sequenced from one sample in a study of blood T cells in healthy people across ages. Together with a sample-barcoded 5' primer, a J-beta primer mix was included in a second PCR lasting about 6 to 11 cycles. TCRdb analysed the 5' RACE reads with MiXCR anew, one entry per CDR3 protein. The sample has fewer than 1,200,000 distinct CDR3 sequences, under 30% seen once. These data were likewise used in another study, on T cells of mothers and their children.

The specimen sequenced was blood. These TCRs come from a girl aged 2 to 9 in good health.

Notes on this clonotype: An end of the junction differs from the germline gene, which may be a read error. CDR3 region: CASSSQQILQETLYF. In nucleotides, the CDR3 is TGTGCCAGCAGCTCCCAACAGATCCTCCAAGAGACCCTGTACTTC. The rearrangement links TRBV11-2 to TRBJ2-5; D call uncertain. CDR1 and CDR2 from the germline V gene are SGHAT and FQNNGV. The CDR3 has 15 residues.

The DNA for the CDR3 is TGTGCCAGCAGCTTAGAGTTGTTTGACTACGAGCAGTACTTC. Its translation is CASSLELFDYEQYF. This sequence joins TRBV7-9 and TRBJ2-7; D ambiguous. This CDR3 comprises 14 residues. Looked up from germline, CDR1 is SEHNR and CDR2 is FQNEAQ (reference sequence). V was cut by 1 base and J by 3 bases, with 10 bases left in between.

Only a few counts were recorded for this clonotype. The V call is TRBV7-2, the J call TRBJ2-5; tentative D call: TRBD2 (5 bases). The J call may be mistaken, given a closer DNA end match to TRBJ2-1. This CDR3 contains 14 residues. Germline values: CDR1 SGHTA, CDR2 FQGNSA. CDR3 coding DNA: TGTGCCAGCAGCTTAGAACGGAGAGGGAATGAGCAGTTCTTC. Translating gives CASSLERRGNEQFF.

The sample holds a few counts of this clonotype. The chain uses TRBV7-2 and TRBJ1-2; D remains ambiguous. Trimming shortened V by 4 bases and J by 4 bases, and 16 bases separated the two germline ends. Germline CDR1 is SGHTA and CDR2 is FQGNSA. This CDR3 is 15 amino acids long. CDR3 nucleotide sequence: TGTGCCAGCAGCTATAGTGTGGACGCCCTCTATGGCTACACCTTC. Protein product: CASSYSVDALYGYTF. Together with reference TRBV7-2 and TRBJ1-2, the CDR3 gives the full variable domain: GAGVSQSPSNKVTEKGKDVELRCDPISGHTALYWYRQSLGQGLEFLIYFQGNSAPDKSGLPSDRFSAERTGGSVSTLTIQRTQQEDSAVYLCASSYSVDALYGYTFGSGTRLTVV.

The chain couples TRBV7-2 to TRBJ1-6, with 7 nucleotides matching TRBD1. This CDR3 region has 15 residues. CDR1 and CDR2 (germline): SGHTA, FQGNSA. V lost 9 bases, J lost 0 bases, and 5 bases stayed unmatched. The CDR3 bases are TGTGCCAGTATGCGGGACAGCTCCTATAATTCACCCCTCCACTTT. It translates to CASMRDSSYNSPLHF.

Concerning this clonotype itself: Mismatch with germline at one junction end may stem from a read error. The rearrangement links TRBV7-9 to TRBJ2-7; D may match TRBD1 or TRBD2 (5 bases each). CDR1 is SEHNR and CDR2 is FQNEAQ in the germline V gene (reference sequence). This CDR3 spans 15 amino acids. The CDR3 nucleotides are TGTGCCGGCAGCTTAGTGGGGGTCGGTCCCTACGAGCAGTACTTC. Encoded protein: CAGSLVGVGPYEQYF. Complete variable domain (other parts from reference TRBV7-9 and TRBJ2-7): DTGVSQNPRHKITKRGQNVTFRCDPISEHNRLYWYRQTLGQGPEFLTYFQNEAQLEKSRLLSDRFSAERPKGSFSTLEIQRTEQGDSAMYLCAGSLVGVGPYEQYFGPGTRLTVT.

This rearrangement joins TRBV4-3 to TRBJ2-1; no definite D call. The J call is in doubt because the DNA end fits TRBJ2-7 better. The CDR3 loop spans 15 amino acids. Per germline, CDR1 LGHNA and CDR2 YSLEER. The CDR3 here is CASSQDPGYAREQYF. CDR3 sequence (DNA): TGCGCCAGCAGCCAAGATCCCGGGTACGCCCGGGAGCAGTACTTC.

This clonotype came up a few times. The chain employs TRBV24-1 and TRBJ2-4; tentative D call: TRBD1 (6 bases). V lost 3 bases and J 6 bases, leaving 14 bases between the germline ends. Germline CDR1 and CDR2: KGHDR and SFDVKD. This CDR3 comprises 15 residues. The CDR3 DNA follows: TGTGCCACCAGTGATCCCAGGGCAGGGGCAAACATTCAGTACTTC. Residues: CATSDPRAGANIQYF.

The gene calls are TRBV10-2 and TRBJ2-7, with TRBD2 matching over 7 bases. V was clipped by 8 bases and J by 10 bases; unmatched bases: 20. CDR1 and CDR2 from the germline V gene are WSHSY and SAAADI. The length of the CDR3 is 15 residues. The CDR3 DNA is TGCGCCAGCGAAGGGTTTCTAAAGGGAGCGGGAACTCAGTACTTC. It codes for CASEGFLKGAGTQYF.

With respect to this clonotype: At one boundary the junction diverges from the germline segment, which might be a read error. This chain links TRBV7-2 with TRBJ2-5, with TRBD2 matching over 7 bases. In germline, CDR1 is SGHTA, CDR2 FQGNSA. The CDR3 extends over 13 amino acids. CDR3 bases: TGTGCCAGCAGCCGCCAGCGGGGAGAGACCCACTACTTC. Translation: CASSRQRGETHYF.

This clonotype was seen only a few times. The rearrangement joins TRBV20-1 to TRBJ1-5; tentative D call: TRBD1 (6 bases). V was pared by 5 bases and J by 5 bases, with 10 bases between. The germline gives CDR1 DFQATT, CDR2 SNEGSKA (reference sequence). The CDR3 extends over 12 amino acids. Here the CDR3 reads CSAQGSDQPQHF. The CDR3 bases are TGCAGTGCTCAGGGGTCGGATCAGCCCCAGCATTTT.

This clonotype was counted between two and nine times. The chain carries TRBV2 and TRBJ2-4, with D unclear. This CDR3 is built from 13 residues. V dropped 3 bases and J dropped 7 bases, with 10 bases sitting between them. The germline CDR1 and CDR2 sequences are SNHLY and FYNNEI. The CDR3, as DNA: TGTGCCAGCAGTGACGGCAGAGCGAACATTCAGTACTTC. Its protein is CASSDGRANIQYF.

The rearrangement joins TRBV12-3 or TRBV12-4 to TRBJ1-4, with no clear D. Between the trimmed V and J ends, which lost 6 bases and 7 bases, there was a span of 15 bases. The CDR3 loop spans 14 amino acids. CDR3 coding DNA: TGTGCCAGCAGACTGTGGGTCGGGAGTGAAAAACTGTTTTTT. It yields the protein CASRLWVGSEKLFF.

This rearrangement joins TRBV12-3 or TRBV12-4 to TRBJ2-6, with 7 bases identical to TRBD1. The CDR3 has 15 amino acids. Losses at the gene ends were 6 bases for V and 2 bases for J; bases not matched to a gene: 4. This CDR3 is CASRPGTAGANVLTF. CDR3 DNA: TGTGCCAGCAGGCCCGGGACAGCTGGGGCCAACGTCCTGACTTTC.